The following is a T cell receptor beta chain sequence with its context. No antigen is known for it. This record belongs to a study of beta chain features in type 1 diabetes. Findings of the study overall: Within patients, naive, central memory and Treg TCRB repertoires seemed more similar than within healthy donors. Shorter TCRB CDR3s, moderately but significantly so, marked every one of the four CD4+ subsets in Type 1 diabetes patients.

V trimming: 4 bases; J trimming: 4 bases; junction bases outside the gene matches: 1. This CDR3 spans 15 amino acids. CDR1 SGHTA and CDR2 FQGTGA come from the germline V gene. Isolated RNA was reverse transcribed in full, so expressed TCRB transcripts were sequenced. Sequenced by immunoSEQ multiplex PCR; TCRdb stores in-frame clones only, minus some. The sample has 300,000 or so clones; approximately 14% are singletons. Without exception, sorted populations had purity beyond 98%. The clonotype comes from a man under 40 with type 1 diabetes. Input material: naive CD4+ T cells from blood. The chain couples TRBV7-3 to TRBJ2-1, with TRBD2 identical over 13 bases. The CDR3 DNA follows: TGTGCCAGCAGCTCGACTAGCGGGAGGTACAATGAGCAGTTCTTC. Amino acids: CASSSTSGRYNEQFF.